The next 12 T cell receptor beta chains were all read from a single sample in a study of response to subunit inactivated influenza vaccine. MiXCR was run by TCRdb on the RT-PCR reads, yielding one entry per CDR3 protein. The sample consists of more than 550,000 distinct CDR3 sequences, about 10% of them appearing once. Sample: PBMCs from blood, taken on the day of vaccination. The origin of the receptors is a man in his fifties who received an inactivated influenza vaccine.

This clonotype was seen just once. At one end, the junction sequence differs from germline, possibly due to a read error. This sequence joins TRBV10-3 and TRBJ2-4; the match to TRBD2 covers 15 bases. This CDR3 is 20 amino acids long. CDR1 and CDR2 (germline): ENHRY, SYGVKD. CDR3 nucleotides: TGTGCCAGCAGTAGTCGACCCGGGACTAGCGGGAGGTTAGCCAAAAACATTCAGTACTTC. Amino acids: CASSSRPGTSGRLAKNIQYF.

J is TRBJ2-1 and V is TRBV7-2; 8 bases map to TRBD2. Germline CDR1 reads SGHTA; CDR2 reads FQGNSA. V was pared by 4 bases and J by 15 bases, with 11 bases of the junction left unmatched. CDR3 length: 13 residues. CDR3 amino acids: CASSYPYGRALFF. The DNA of the CDR3 is TGTGCCAGCAGCTACCCCTACGGGAGGGCCCTGTTCTTC.

This clonotype has at least ten counts. The V call is TRBV2, the J call TRBJ2-1, with 7 bases matching TRBD2. Trimming took 4 bases from V and 0 from J; bases not matched to a gene: 3. The CDR3 totals 15 residues. From germline, CDR1 is SNHLY and CDR2 FYNNEI. CDR3 sequence: CASSAGLSSYNEQFF. CDR3 bases: TGTGCCAGCAGTGCGGGACTAAGCTCCTACAATGAGCAGTTCTTC.

The chain joins TRBV20-1 to TRBJ2-7; D is perhaps TRBD1 or TRBD2 (6 bases each). The V gene's germline CDR1 is DFQATT and CDR2 SNEGSKA (reference sequence). This CDR3 comprises 14 residues. Trimming took off 3 bases at V and 0 bases at J, with 12 bases between the two ends. CDR3: CSASMGGISYEQYF. The CDR3 DNA reads TGCAGTGCTAGCATGGGGGGCATCTCCTACGAGCAGTACTTC.

This clonotype showed up just a few times. The rearrangement links TRBV12-3 or TRBV12-4 to TRBJ1-6, with 8 nucleotides matching TRBD1. The trim removed 7 bases at V and 9 bases at J, leaving 11 bases unmatched. The CDR3 length is 15 residues. The chain's CDR3 is CASKGTGTGSSPLHF. DNA for the CDR3: TGTGCCAGCAAGGGGACCGGGACAGGCAGTTCACCCCTCCACTTT.

This clonotype was picked up many times. V is TRBV6-5 and J is TRBJ2-2, with TRBD2 matching over 7 bases. Germline CDR1 is MNHEY and CDR2 is SVGAGI. This CDR3 comprises 15 residues. After removal of 3 bases from V and 6 bases from J, the junction contained 7 bases not matched to a gene. The CDR3 DNA follows: TGTGCCAGCAGTTATTTTCGGGGGGTCTCCGGGGAGCTGTTTTTT. Amino acid sequence: CASSYFRGVSGELFF.

Here the CDR3 reads CSARDPVVGYGYTF. In nucleotides, the CDR3 is TGCAGTGCTAGAGATCCGGTAGTGGGCTATGGCTACACCTTC. The chain joins TRBV20-1 to TRBJ1-2; no definite D call. In germline, CDR1 is DFQATT, CDR2 SNEGSKA (reference sequence). Deletions cut 0 bases from V and 4 bases from J, with 12 bases between. The CDR3 extends over 14 amino acids.

The V gene is TRBV7-2, the J gene TRBJ2-2, with a tentative D call TRBD2 (6 bases). V was shortened by 5 bases and J by 7 bases, with 14 bases between the two germline ends. The CDR3 loop spans 14 amino acids. CDR1 is SGHTA and CDR2 is FQGNSA in the germline V gene. The CDR3 region is CASSRDLLDGELFF. Here the CDR3 DNA reads TGTGCCAGCAGCCGGGACTTATTAGACGGGGAGCTGTTTTTT. Looking up the rest from reference TRBV7-2 and TRBJ2-2 gives the full variable domain: GAGVSQSPSNKVTEKGKDVELRCDPISGHTALYWYRQSLGQGLEFLIYFQGNSAPDKSGLPSDRFSAERTGGSVSTLTIQRTQQEDSAVYLCASSRDLLDGELFFGEGSRLTVL.

This sequence joins TRBV2 and TRBJ2-5, with a tentative D call TRBD2 (6 bases). Per the germline V gene, CDR1 is SNHLY and CDR2 is FYNNEI. Between the trimmed V and J ends, which lost 8 bases and 0 bases, there was a span of 16 bases. This CDR3 spans 15 amino acids. CDR3 residues: CASGSAGLHQETQYF. The CDR3 coding sequence is TGTGCCAGCGGTTCTGCGGGACTCCACCAAGAGACCCAGTACTTC.

This clonotype was detected many times. The rearrangement uses TRBV7-2 and TRBJ2-2; the D gene is possibly TRBD2 (6 bases). CDR1 SGHTA and CDR2 FQGNSA come from the germline V gene. This CDR3 spans 16 amino acids. The V gene lost 5 bases and the J gene lost 2 bases, with 15 bases spanning the gap. Here the CDR3 reads CASSLVSGTNTGELFF. DNA of the CDR3: TGTGCCAGCAGCCTCGTTAGCGGAACCAACACCGGGGAGCTGTTTTTT.

This clonotype was seen more than once but under ten times. CDR3 sequence reads: CASSDAPSGTQNEQFF. In DNA form, the CDR3 reads TGTGCCAGCAGCGATGCGCCTAGCGGGACCCAAAATGAGCAGTTCTTC. This chain connects TRBV9 to TRBJ2-1; 9 bases agree with TRBD2. The CDR3 has 16 residues. V lost 3 bases and J lost 7; bases outside the gene matches: 11. Germline V gene data show CDR1 as SGDLS and CDR2 as YYNGEE.

This clonotype was found a few times. The chain links TRBV7-2 to TRBJ2-1; 7 bases map to TRBD1. The length of the CDR3 is 13 residues. V dropped 5 bases and J dropped 6; count of bases not matched to a gene: 4. Per germline, CDR1 SGHTA and CDR2 FQGNSA. The CDR3 DNA reads as TGTGCCAGCAGCACGCGACAGGGCAATGAGCAGTTCTTC. Amino acids: CASSTRQGNEQFF.